This TCR beta chain was retrieved from a study of T cells in Graves' hyperthyroidism and ophthalmopathy. Study-wide points: Most thyroid clonotypes expanded above 0.001 appeared in blood too.

This clonotype has at least ten counts. The antigen is undetermined. Losses at the gene ends were 5 bases for V and 7 bases for J; bases not matched to a gene: 4. The CDR3 runs 12 residues. CDR1 is MNHEY and CDR2 is SMNVEV in the germline V gene (reference sequence). Stable Graves' hyperthyroidism meant no ophthalmopathy progression within 18 months. Source material for PBMCs was over 8 ml fresh peripheral blood. Amplified regions were TCR beta CDR3 sequences from RNA transcripts. An initial round of RT-PCR targeting the TCR CDR3 relied on the HTBI primer set. TCRdb reanalysed the multiplex PCR reads using MiXCR and keeps one entry per CDR3 protein. The table lists roughly 630,000 distinct CDR3 sequences, 15% to 19% of them singletons.

The genes are TRBV27 and TRBJ1-2; 7 positions match TRBD1. What was sequenced was blood. The sequence derives from a woman in her 30s with Graves' hyperthyroidism. The CDR3 loop is CASSRDRAGYTF. DNA of the CDR3: TGTGCCAGCAGTCGCGACAGGGCTGGCTACACCTTC.